One and the same sample provided the 22 T cell receptor beta chains below, sequenced in a study of T cell responses to AZD1222 COVID-19 vaccine. The method was immunoSEQ multiplex PCR; TCRdb's version includes in-frame clones alone and lacks a portion of them. The sample yields about 170,000 clones, over 90% seen once. Sample: peripheral blood, taken on day 0 of AZD1222 vaccination. The receptors derive from an adult in good health.

The chain couples TRBV12-5 to TRBJ2-3, with TRBD1 identical over 8 bases. The V gene's germline CDR1 is LGHNT and CDR2 FRNRAP. J gave up 4 bases and V 5 bases, and 5 bases lay outside the gene matches. The CDR3 is made up of 14 amino acids. DNA of the CDR3: TGTGCTAGTGGTCAAGAGACAGGGGCAGATACGCAGTATTTT. Its translation is CASGQETGADTQYF.

The rearrangement uses TRBV19 and TRBJ1-5; tentatively, D is TRBD1 (5 bases). Trimming left V 1 base short and J 1 base short, with 14 bases between. Germline CDR1 is LNHDA and CDR2 is SQIVND (reference sequence). The CDR3 covers 17 residues. The CDR3 DNA is TGTGCCAGTAGTATAGTGGGGGGGTTGGGAAGCAATCAGCCCCAGCATTTT. Its protein product is CASSIVGGLGSNQPQHF.

The chain combines TRBV10-3 with TRBJ2-3; maybe TRBD2 (5 bases). Germline lookup yields CDR1 ENHRY and CDR2 SYGVKD. Trimming removed 7 bases from V and 2 bases from J, with 10 bases in between. This CDR3 is built from 13 residues. The CDR3 loop reads CAITGGSTDTQYF. The CDR3 DNA sequence: TGTGCCATCACGGGCGGGTCCACAGATACGCAGTATTTT.

This clone was seen a single time. V usage is TRBV27 and J usage is TRBJ1-2; 8 bases align to TRBD1. CDR3 length: 15 amino acids. Germline CDR1 and CDR2: MNHEY and SMNVEV (reference sequence). With V trimmed by 5 bases and J by 5 bases, 10 bases remained unmatched. The CDR3 coding sequence is TGTGCCAGCAGTCCGGGGACAGGAGATTATTATGGCTACACCTTC. Its translation: CASSPGTGDYYGYTF.

The chain recombines TRBV12-3 or TRBV12-4 with TRBJ2-1; TRBD2 is a possible D gene (5 bases). There are 13 residues in the CDR3. With 1 base removed from V and 12 bases from J, the gap between germline ends came to 13 bases. The CDR3 sequence: CASSLEQRQTQFF. The CDR3 bases are TGTGCCAGCAGTTTAGAGCAGCGGCAGACGCAGTTCTTC.

This chain's CDR3 is CASSTSFGTDEQYF. CDR3 DNA: TGTGCCAGCAGTACATCATTCGGGACAGACGAGCAGTACTTC. The J gene is TRBJ2-7, the V gene TRBV6-5; 7 bases agree with TRBD1. After removal of 5 bases from V and 5 bases from J, the junction contained 9 bases not matched to a gene. This CDR3 is built from 14 residues. CDR1 MNHEY and CDR2 SVGAGI come from the germline V gene.

V is TRBV27 and J is TRBJ1-1; D possibly corresponds to TRBD1 (5 bases). Trimming shortened V by 9 bases and J by 11 bases, and 16 bases separated the two germline ends. Germline loops: CDR1 MNHEY, CDR2 SMNVEV (reference sequence). The CDR3 runs 11 residues. The CDR3: CASRGGVEAFF. The DNA for the CDR3 is TGTGCCAGTAGGGGTGGGGTGGAGGCTTTCTTT.

V is TRBV27 and J is TRBJ1-1; a weak D match, TRBD1 (5 bases). The ends were cut back, 8 bases at V and 6 bases at J, with 19 bases in the middle. This CDR3 is 14 amino acids long. Germline CDR1 reads MNHEY; CDR2 reads SMNVEV (reference sequence). This chain's CDR3 is CASGVGGSLAEAFF. Written as DNA, the CDR3 is TGTGCCAGCGGGGTGGGGGGAAGTTTGGCTGAAGCTTTCTTT.

This chain joins TRBV5-1 and TRBJ2-7, with a tentative D call TRBD2 (5 bases). CDR1 is SGHRS, CDR2 YFSETQ, per germline. Trimming pared 8 bases from V and 3 bases from J, leaving 12 bases between. The CDR3 runs 12 residues. The CDR3 nucleotides read TGCGCCAGTATGGACTCGAACTACGAGCAGTACTTC. This encodes CASMDSNYEQYF.

Only one count was recorded for this clone. The chain combines TRBV5-1 with TRBJ2-6; D is undetermined. The V end lost 2 bases, the J end lost 0 bases, and 6 bases lay between the germline ends. The CDR3 spans 15 residues. Germline V gene data show CDR1 as SGHRS and CDR2 as YFSETQ. CDR3 sequence: CASSFVGSGANVLTF. CDR3 coding DNA: TGCGCCAGCAGCTTTGTAGGCTCTGGGGCCAACGTCCTGACTTTC.

The rearrangement joins TRBV4-1 to TRBJ1-1; D is ambiguous. The germline gives CDR1 MGHRA, CDR2 YSYEKL. The CDR3 contains 15 residues. The V end lost 1 base, the J end lost 0 bases, and 9 bases lay between the germline ends. Here the CDR3 reads CASSQGARMNTEAFF. The CDR3 region has the DNA TGCGCCAGCAGCCAAGGGGCGCGGATGAACACTGAAGCTTTCTTT.

V usage is TRBV19 and J usage is TRBJ2-5, with a weak D call TRBD2 (6 bases). This CDR3 spans 14 amino acids. Germline V lookup: CDR1 LNHDA, CDR2 SQIVND (reference sequence). Trimming took 6 bases from V and 1 from J, leaving 12 bases between them. The CDR3 coding sequence is TGTGCCAGTAGATCGGGCGGGATCCAAGAGACCCAGTACTTC. Encoded protein: CASRSGGIQETQYF.

The chain couples TRBV7-9 to TRBJ2-1; TRBD1 matches 9 bases. The CDR3 consists of 14 residues. J gave up 7 bases and V 7 bases, and 8 bases lay outside the gene matches. Germline V lookup: CDR1 SEHNR, CDR2 FQNEAQ (reference sequence). The CDR3 DNA is TGTGCCAGCAACCGAGGGACAGGGAAAAATGAGCAGTTCTTC. It specifies CASNRGTGKNEQFF.

The chain has TRBV7-9 and TRBJ1-2; 9 bases agree with TRBD1. CDR1 SEHNR and CDR2 FQNEAQ come from the germline V gene (reference sequence). The CDR3 has 15 amino acids. V lost 2 bases to trimming and J lost 6 bases; unmatched junction nucleotides: 7. CDR3 sequence: CASSLTSGQGDGYTF. CDR3 nucleotide sequence: TGTGCCAGCAGCTTAACCTCGGGACAGGGTGATGGCTACACCTTC.

This chain links TRBV7-9 with TRBJ2-1; 9 nucleotides match TRBD2. Germline values: CDR1 SEHNR, CDR2 FQNEAQ (reference sequence). V shed 5 bases and J 5 bases; nucleotides not matched to a gene: 7. The CDR3 covers 15 residues. The CDR3 DNA follows: TGTGCCAGCAGCCCCAGCGGGAGGCCCAACAATGAGCAGTTCTTC. It encodes CASSPSGRPNNEQFF.

V is TRBV7-2 and J is TRBJ1-2, with a possible D match to TRBD1 (6 bases). The V end lost 6 bases, the J end lost 8 bases, and 19 bases lay between the germline ends. The CDR3 is 14 residues long. The germline CDR1 and CDR2 sequences are SGHTA and FQGNSA. CDR3 nucleotides: TGTGCCAGCAGTCGTCTTCAGGGGTCCGACGGCTACACCTTC. Amino acid sequence: CASSRLQGSDGYTF.

The chain carries TRBV30 and TRBJ1-5; D gene ambiguous. This CDR3 is 13 amino acids long. Germline CDR1 reads GTSNPN; CDR2 reads SVGIG (reference sequence). Trimming removed 1 base from V and 5 bases from J, with 9 bases in between. The CDR3 loop reads CAWSGSGDQPQHF. DNA of the CDR3: TGTGCCTGGAGTGGTTCGGGAGATCAGCCCCAGCATTTT.

The chain combines TRBV2 with TRBJ1-1; D might be TRBD1 (5 bases). From germline, CDR1 is SNHLY and CDR2 FYNNEI. The CDR3 is 13 residues long. V was clipped by 8 bases and J by 8 bases, with 18 bases between them. CDR3: CASSGVQKGEAFF. CDR3 nucleotides: TGTGCCAGCTCGGGGGTACAGAAGGGAGAAGCTTTCTTT.

The count of this clone is one. CDR3 DNA: TGTGCCAGCAGTTACTCGACGGCAGGGGGAGGCTATGGCTACACCTTC. Its protein product is CASSYSTAGGGYGYTF. This sequence joins TRBV6-6 and TRBJ1-2; 7 nucleotides match TRBD1. This CDR3 spans 16 amino acids. With 0 bases clipped from V and 4 bases from J, the junction kept 8 bases outside the gene matches. Germline values: CDR1 MNHNY, CDR2 SVGAGI (reference sequence).

This sequence joins TRBV18 and TRBJ2-1, with 13 bases that match TRBD2. This CDR3 has 15 residues. The J segment lost 8 bases and the V segment lost 6 bases, leaving 7 bases of the junction unmatched. Germline CDR1 reads KGHSH; CDR2 reads LQKENI. CDR3 DNA: TGTGCCAGCTCCCTGGGACTAGCGGGATTAGATGAGCAGTTCTTC. Translated, it gives CASSLGLAGLDEQFF.

The chain carries TRBV7-9 and TRBJ1-2, with D possibly being TRBD1 (6 bases). The V and J ends lost 5 bases and 3 bases respectively, with 16 bases between them. In germline, CDR1 is SEHNR, CDR2 FQNEAQ (reference sequence). The CDR3 totals 15 residues. The CDR3 bases are TGTGCCAGCAGCCAAAACAACAGGGCAGACTATGGCTACACCTTC. This translates into CASSQNNRADYGYTF.

This chain links TRBV11-2 with TRBJ2-3; D not certain. Looked up from germline, CDR1 is SGHAT and CDR2 is FQNNGV. V shed 6 bases and J shed 3 bases, with 10 bases lying between them. The CDR3 spans 13 residues. CDR3 coding DNA: TGTGCCAGCAGTCCCGACTGGACAGATACGCAGTATTTT. Amino acids: CASSPDWTDTQYF.